A single sample gave rise to the 21 T cell receptor beta chains below, sequenced in a study of blood T cell repertoires in COVID-19. The protocol was immunoSEQ multiplex PCR, while the TCRdb copy is restricted to in-frame clones and leaves out a portion. The sample has over 200,000 clones, approximately 87% seen once; the top ten hold approximately 3.1%. Input material: PBMCs or T cells enriched from blood (not recorded which). Source of these receptors: a woman between 45 and 65 years old in a cohort exposed to, infected with or recovered from COVID-19 (not recorded which).

The V call is TRBV5-1, the J call TRBJ1-1; a possible D gene is TRBD1 (5 bases). Germline V gene data show CDR1 as SGHRS and CDR2 as YFSETQ. Trimming removed 2 bases at V and 1 base at J, with 9 bases between. The CDR3 loop spans 14 amino acids. The CDR3 reads CASSFDGGNTEAFF. The CDR3 coding sequence is TGCGCCAGCAGCTTCGACGGGGGGAACACTGAAGCTTTCTTT. Looking up the rest from reference TRBV5-1 and TRBJ1-1 gives the full variable domain: KAGVTQTPRYLIKTRGQQVTLSCSPISGHRSVSWYQQTPGQGLQFLFEYFSETQRNKGNFPGRFSGRQFSNSRSEMNVSTLELGDSALYLCASSFDGGNTEAFFGQGTRLTVV.

The chain carries TRBV3-1 (or the pseudogene TRBV3-2) and TRBJ2-3; tentative D call: TRBD1 (7 bases). Germline V gene lookup returns CDR1 LGHDT and CDR2 YNNKEL (reference sequence). V shed 8 bases and J shed 1 base, with 10 bases lying between them. This CDR3 region has 13 residues. CDR3 nucleotides: TGTGCCAGCTGCAGGGGGGGCACAGATACGCAGTATTTT. Translating it yields CASCRGGTDTQYF.

V and J are TRBV28 and TRBJ1-2; a possible D gene is TRBD1 (6 bases). CDR3 length: 14 amino acids. The V and J ends lost 7 bases and 4 bases respectively, with 16 bases between them. Germline CDR1 and CDR2: MDHEN and SYDVKM. The CDR3 region is CASTIPTGLYGYTF. The DNA for the CDR3 is TGTGCCAGCACCATACCGACAGGCCTCTATGGCTACACCTTC.

This chain connects TRBV7-3 to TRBJ2-1; D is perhaps TRBD2 (5 bases). Trimming took 0 bases from V and 5 from J, leaving 8 bases between them. Germline CDR1 SGHTA, CDR2 FQGTGA. The CDR3 sequence is 14 residues long. The CDR3 sequence is CASSLTRLNNEQFF. The CDR3 DNA sequence: TGTGCCAGCAGCTTAACGCGACTAAACAATGAGCAGTTCTTC.

The J gene is TRBJ1-2, the V gene TRBV7-9; D not resolved. The CDR3 covers 14 residues. Germline V gene data show CDR1 as SEHNR and CDR2 as FQNEAQ (reference sequence). With 3 bases removed from V and 0 bases from J, the gap between germline ends came to 8 bases. The CDR3 is CASSFGSANYGYTF. DNA of the CDR3: TGTGCCAGCAGCTTCGGCAGCGCTAACTATGGCTACACCTTC.

The chain carries TRBV28 and TRBJ1-5; maybe TRBD1 (5 bases). Germline CDR1 is MDHEN and CDR2 is SYDVKM. V lost 8 bases, J lost 2 bases, and 16 bases lay in between. The CDR3 sequence is 15 residues long. CDR3 DNA: TGTGCCAGCCTCAGGGTGCGGGGGGGCAATCAGCCCCAGCATTTT. It is translated as CASLRVRGGNQPQHF.

This clone was detected only once. This chain uses TRBV7-9 with TRBJ2-5, with TRBD2 matching over 11 bases. The CDR3 has 16 amino acids. After removal of 5 bases from V and 3 bases from J, the junction contained 8 bases not matched to a gene. Per the germline V gene, CDR1 is SEHNR and CDR2 is FQNEAQ (reference sequence). This chain's CDR3 is CASSPTPGLAEETQYF. Written as DNA, the CDR3 is TGTGCCAGCAGCCCCACCCCGGGACTAGCGGAAGAGACCCAGTACTTC.

This clone was counted between two and nine times. The chain recombines TRBV5-6 with TRBJ1-2; the D gene is possibly TRBD1 (5 bases). The germline V gene encodes CDR1 SGHDT and CDR2 YYEEEE. V gave up 4 bases and J gave up 4 bases, with 17 bases separating them. The CDR3 loop spans 15 amino acids. The CDR3 spells CASSLGGPGGYGYTF. In nucleotides, the CDR3 is TGTGCCAGCAGCCTGGGCGGTCCCGGGGGCTATGGCTACACCTTC.

This clone was picked up a small number of times. V and J are TRBV10-3 and TRBJ1-1, with 7 bases matching TRBD1. Germline values: CDR1 ENHRY, CDR2 SYGVKD. The V gene end was trimmed by 2 bases and the J gene end by 6 bases; junction bases not matched to a gene: 6. This CDR3 contains 14 residues. The CDR3 loop is CAISEGGGASEAFF. The CDR3 region has the DNA TGTGCCATCAGTGAGGGAGGGGGCGCGTCTGAAGCTTTCTTT.

J is TRBJ1-1 and V is TRBV18; a weak D match, TRBD1 (5 bases). This CDR3 is built from 13 residues. V dropped 2 bases and J dropped 4 bases, with 8 bases sitting between them. Germline CDR1 reads KGHSH; CDR2 reads LQKENI. The CDR3 bases are TGTGCCAGCTCACCAGGACAAGTCACTGAAGCTTTCTTT. Its protein is CASSPGQVTEAFF.

The CDR3 DNA reads TGTGCCAGCAGCCCGGGGACTAGCGGGGATACGCAGTATTTT. Translation: CASSPGTSGDTQYF. This sequence joins TRBV6-5 and TRBJ2-3, with TRBD2 identical over 12 bases. Germline values: CDR1 MNHEY, CDR2 SVGAGI. CDR3 size: 14 residues. J was trimmed by 6 bases and V by 6 bases; bases with no gene match: 4.

The chain links TRBV6-2 or TRBV6-3 to TRBJ1-2, with unresolved D. The CDR3 is 16 amino acids. The germline gives CDR1 MNHEY, CDR2 SVGEGT. With 4 bases removed from V and 2 bases from J, the gap between germline ends came to 17 bases. The CDR3 DNA reads as TGTGCCAGCAGTTCCCGCCCCAGCGACGCGAACTATGGCTACACCTTC. Its translation is CASSSRPSDANYGYTF.

This chain uses TRBV25-1 with TRBJ1-2; D ambiguous. Germline V gives CDR1 MGHDK, CDR2 SYGVNS. Between the trimmed V and J ends, which lost 1 base and 7 bases, there was a span of 4 bases. The CDR3 is 11 residues long. CDR3 coding DNA: TGTGCCAGCAGTGAATCCGGTGGCTACACCTTC. It is translated as CASSESGGYTF.

The V and J genes are TRBV5-1 and TRBJ2-1; 7 bases map to TRBD2. The CDR3 covers 16 residues. After removal of 0 bases from V and 3 bases from J, the junction contained 6 bases not matched to a gene. Per the germline V gene, CDR1 is SGHRS and CDR2 is YFSETQ. The CDR3 is CASSLAGGLHYNEQFF. The CDR3, as DNA: TGCGCCAGCAGCTTGGCCGGGGGACTACACTACAATGAGCAGTTCTTC.

The chain joins TRBV30 to TRBJ2-2; tentative D call: TRBD2 (7 bases). Trimming cost V 8 bases and J 2 bases, with 15 bases left between them. Germline assignment: CDR1 GTSNPN and CDR2 SVGIG (reference sequence). The CDR3 has 14 amino acids. CDR3 DNA: TGTGCCGCTGCGGGGGCCCTAAACACCGGGGAGCTGTTTTTT. Encoded protein: CAAAGALNTGELFF.

The chain couples TRBV30 to TRBJ1-4, with TRBD1 as a possible D gene (6 bases). The length of the CDR3 is 16 residues. Trimming shortened V by 2 bases and J by 0 bases, and 13 bases separated the two germline ends. Germline assignment: CDR1 GTSNPN and CDR2 SVGIG (reference sequence). DNA of the CDR3: TGTGCCTGGAGTCCGTGGGAGGGGGCAACTAATGAAAAACTGTTTTTT. It is translated as CAWSPWEGATNEKLFF.

The chain links TRBV5-1 to TRBJ2-5; possibly TRBD1 for D (7 bases). CDR3 length: 16 amino acids. The germline CDR1 and CDR2 sequences are SGHRS and YFSETQ. Deletions cut 3 bases from V and 2 bases from J, with 17 bases between. CDR3 in amino acids: CASSSLGGGEQETQYF. In nucleotides, the CDR3 is TGCGCCAGCAGCTCGCTAGGGGGCGGGGAGCAAGAGACCCAGTACTTC.

The chain employs TRBV18 and TRBJ2-7, with a tentative D call TRBD2 (5 bases). The CDR3 has 15 amino acids. V was trimmed by 3 bases and J by 2 bases, leaving 14 bases between them. The germline V gene has CDR1 KGHSH and CDR2 LQKENI. CDR3 DNA sequence: TGTGCCAGCTCACCCGAGACCGGGATGACCTACGAGCAGTACTTC. It is translated as CASSPETGMTYEQYF.

J is TRBJ1-1 and V is TRBV4-3; D not resolved. This CDR3 is 15 amino acids long. Germline lookup yields CDR1 LGHNA and CDR2 YSLEER. V lost 3 bases, J lost 3 bases, and 14 bases lay in between. The DNA of the CDR3 is TGCGCCAGCAGCCAGGAGGTGGGAGTTGACACTGAAGCTTTCTTT. Its translation: CASSQEVGVDTEAFF.

This chain links TRBV12-5 with TRBJ2-5; D possibly corresponds to TRBD1 (6 bases). Between the trimmed V and J ends, which lost 6 bases and 1 base, there was a span of 12 bases. The CDR3 has 14 amino acids. Germline CDR1 is LGHNT and CDR2 is FRNRAP. CDR3 amino acids: CASGSNRVQETQYF. CDR3 sequence (DNA): TGTGCTAGTGGCTCCAACAGGGTCCAAGAGACCCAGTACTTC.

V and J are TRBV7-6 and TRBJ2-1; 8 nucleotides align to TRBD2. The junction had 18 bases not matched to a gene; V was cut back by 5 bases and J by 0 bases. CDR3 length: 20 amino acids. Germline CDR1 reads SGHVS; CDR2 reads FNYEAQ. This CDR3 is CASSKDAGGGILYSYNEQFF. CDR3 coding DNA: TGTGCCAGCAGCAAAGACGCGGGCGGGGGGATACTTTACTCCTACAATGAGCAGTTCTTC.